This TCR beta chain was documented in a study of CD8 T cells in Susac syndrome. CD8+ and CD4+ T cells circulating in blood were sequenced for TCR beta. The multiple sclerosis controls comprised treatment-naive patients whose relapsing-remitting disease was stable or active. Roughly 0.45 to 1 ug RNA was reverse transcribed with random hexamers. TCRdb called the immunoSEQ multiplex PCR reads again in MiXCR, with one record for every CDR3 protein. The sample includes 200,000 to 300,000 distinct CDR3 sequences, just over 90% of them seen just once. V was clipped by 5 bases and J by 3 bases, with 16 bases between them. The germline CDR1 and CDR2 sequences are SGHTA and FQGNSA. There are 15 residues in the CDR3. With respect to this clonotype: Antigen unknown.

Study observations and caveats: The number of individuals included in the study's TCR sequencing and HLA analysis was acknowledged as relatively small.

Sequenced material: CD4+ T cells from PBMCs. This TCR derives from a human donor with multiple sclerosis. V and J are TRBV7-2 and TRBJ1-2; D is perhaps TRBD1 (6 bases). CDR3 protein: CASSGRGAQDYGYTF. The CDR3 DNA is TGTGCCAGCAGCGGACGGGGGGCTCAAGACTATGGCTACACCTTC.